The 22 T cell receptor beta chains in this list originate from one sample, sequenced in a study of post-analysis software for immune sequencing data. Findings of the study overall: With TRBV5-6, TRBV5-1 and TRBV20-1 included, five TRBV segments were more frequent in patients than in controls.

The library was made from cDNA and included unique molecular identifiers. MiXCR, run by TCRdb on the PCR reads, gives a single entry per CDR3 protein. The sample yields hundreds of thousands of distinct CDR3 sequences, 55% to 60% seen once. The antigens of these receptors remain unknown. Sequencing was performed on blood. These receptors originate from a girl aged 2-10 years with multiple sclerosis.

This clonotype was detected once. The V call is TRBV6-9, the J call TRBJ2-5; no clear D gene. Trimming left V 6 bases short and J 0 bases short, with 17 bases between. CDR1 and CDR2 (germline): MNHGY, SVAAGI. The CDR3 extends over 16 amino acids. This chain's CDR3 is CASRPDGRSDQETQYF. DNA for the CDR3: TGTGCCAGCAGACCCGACGGGCGGAGTGACCAAGAGACCCAGTACTTC.

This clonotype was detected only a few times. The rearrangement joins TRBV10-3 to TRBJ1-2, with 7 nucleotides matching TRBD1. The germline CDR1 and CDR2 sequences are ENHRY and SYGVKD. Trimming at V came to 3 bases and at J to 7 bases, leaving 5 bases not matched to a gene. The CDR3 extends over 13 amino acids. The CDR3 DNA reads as TGTGCCATCAGTGATGAGGGGGCAATTGGCTACACCTTC. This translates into CAISDEGAIGYTF.

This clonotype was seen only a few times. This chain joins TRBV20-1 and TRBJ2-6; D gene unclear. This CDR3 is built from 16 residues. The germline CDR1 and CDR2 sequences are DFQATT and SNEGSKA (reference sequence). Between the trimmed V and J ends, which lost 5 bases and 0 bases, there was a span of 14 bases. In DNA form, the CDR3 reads TGCAGTGCTCCCCTAGGGAAACTCTCTGGGGCCAACGTCCTGACTTTC. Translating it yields CSAPLGKLSGANVLTF.

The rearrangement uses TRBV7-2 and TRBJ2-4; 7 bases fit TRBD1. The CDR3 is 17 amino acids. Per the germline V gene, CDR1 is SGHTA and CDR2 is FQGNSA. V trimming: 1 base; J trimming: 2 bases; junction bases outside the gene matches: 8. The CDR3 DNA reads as TGTGCCAGCAGCTTAGGGCCCGGAAGGGGGCCCAAAAACATTCAGTACTTC. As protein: CASSLGPGRGPKNIQYF.

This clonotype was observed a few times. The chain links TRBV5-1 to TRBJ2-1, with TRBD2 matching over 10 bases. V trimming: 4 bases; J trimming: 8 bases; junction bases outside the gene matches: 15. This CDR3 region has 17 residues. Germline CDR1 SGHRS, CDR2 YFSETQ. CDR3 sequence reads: CASSLSTLAGVGYEQFF. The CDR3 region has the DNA TGCGCCAGCAGCCTGTCCACCCTAGCGGGAGTAGGCTATGAGCAGTTCTTC.

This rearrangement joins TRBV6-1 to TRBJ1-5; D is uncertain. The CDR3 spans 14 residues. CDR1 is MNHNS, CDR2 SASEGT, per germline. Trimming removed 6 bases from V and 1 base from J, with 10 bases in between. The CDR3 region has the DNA TGTGCCAGCAGATCAGGCCTCAGCAATCAGCCCCAGCATTTT. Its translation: CASRSGLSNQPQHF.

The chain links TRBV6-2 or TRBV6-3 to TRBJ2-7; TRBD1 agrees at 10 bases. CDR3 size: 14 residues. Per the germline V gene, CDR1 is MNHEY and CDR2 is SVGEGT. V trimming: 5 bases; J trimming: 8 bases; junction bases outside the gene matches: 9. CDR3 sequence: CASSPRTGGNKQYF. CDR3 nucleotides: TGTGCCAGCAGTCCACGGACAGGGGGAAACAAGCAGTACTTC.

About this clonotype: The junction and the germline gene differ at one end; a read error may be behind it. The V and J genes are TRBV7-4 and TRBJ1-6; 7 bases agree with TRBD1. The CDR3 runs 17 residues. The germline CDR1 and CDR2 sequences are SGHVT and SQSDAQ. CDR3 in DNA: TGTGCCAGCAGCTCAAACGGGACAGTCCTCGTTAATTCACCCCTCTACTTT. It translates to CASSSNGTVLVNSPLYF.

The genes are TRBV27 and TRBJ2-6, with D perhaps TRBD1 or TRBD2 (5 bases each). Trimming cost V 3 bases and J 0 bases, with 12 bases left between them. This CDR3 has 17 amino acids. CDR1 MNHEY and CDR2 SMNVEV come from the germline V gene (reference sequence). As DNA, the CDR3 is TGTGCCAGCAGTTTTTCAGGGACCTTCTCTGGGGCCAACGTCCTGACTTTC. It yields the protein CASSFSGTFSGANVLTF.

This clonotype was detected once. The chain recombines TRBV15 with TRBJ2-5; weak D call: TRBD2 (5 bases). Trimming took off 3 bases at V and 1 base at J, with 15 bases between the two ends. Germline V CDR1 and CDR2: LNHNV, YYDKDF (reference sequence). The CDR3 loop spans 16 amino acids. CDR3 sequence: CATSRGRGSGQETQYF. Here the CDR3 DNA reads TGTGCCACCAGCAGGGGGAGAGGGAGTGGCCAAGAGACCCAGTACTTC.

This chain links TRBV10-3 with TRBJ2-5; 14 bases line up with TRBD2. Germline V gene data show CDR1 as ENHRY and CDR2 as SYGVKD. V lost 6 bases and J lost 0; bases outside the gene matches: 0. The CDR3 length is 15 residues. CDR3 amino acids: CAIRGLAGDQETQYF. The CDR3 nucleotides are TGTGCCATCAGGGGACTAGCGGGGGACCAAGAGACCCAGTACTTC.

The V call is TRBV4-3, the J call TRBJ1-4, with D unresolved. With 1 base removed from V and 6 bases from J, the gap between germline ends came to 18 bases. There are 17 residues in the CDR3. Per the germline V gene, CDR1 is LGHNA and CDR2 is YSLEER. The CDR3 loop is CASSQVATPVVDEKLFF. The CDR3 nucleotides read TGCGCCAGCAGCCAAGTAGCCACCCCCGTCGTCGATGAAAAACTGTTTTTT.

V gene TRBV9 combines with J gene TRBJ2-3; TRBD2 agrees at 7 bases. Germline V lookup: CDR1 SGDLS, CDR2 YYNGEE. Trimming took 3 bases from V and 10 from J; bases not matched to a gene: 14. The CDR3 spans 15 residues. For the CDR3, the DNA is TGTGCCAGCAGCGCGCCGTCCATAGCGGGCCCACCGCAGTATTTT. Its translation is CASSAPSIAGPPQYF.

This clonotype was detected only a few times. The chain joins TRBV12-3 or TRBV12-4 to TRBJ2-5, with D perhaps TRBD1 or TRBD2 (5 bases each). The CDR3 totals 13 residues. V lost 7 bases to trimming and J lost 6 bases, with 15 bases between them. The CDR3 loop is CASTLGDPKTQYF. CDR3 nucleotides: TGTGCCAGCACCCTGGGGGACCCTAAGACCCAGTACTTC.

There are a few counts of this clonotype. The CDR3 sequence is CSARRPTGSTEQYF. The DNA for the CDR3 is TGCAGTGCTAGGCGTCCGACAGGGTCTACCGAGCAGTACTTC. The chain is built from TRBV20-1 and TRBJ2-7; 7 bases agree with TRBD1. This CDR3 is built from 14 residues. V shed 3 bases, J shed 6 bases, and the junction held 11 bases outside the gene matches. Germline V gene lookup returns CDR1 DFQATT and CDR2 SNEGSKA (reference sequence).

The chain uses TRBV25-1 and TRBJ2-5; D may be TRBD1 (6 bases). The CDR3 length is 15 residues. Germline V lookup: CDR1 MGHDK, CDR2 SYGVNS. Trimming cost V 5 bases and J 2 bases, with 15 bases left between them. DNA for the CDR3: TGTGCCAGCAGTTCTCCGGACAGATTTCAAGAGACCCAGTACTTC. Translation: CASSSPDRFQETQYF.

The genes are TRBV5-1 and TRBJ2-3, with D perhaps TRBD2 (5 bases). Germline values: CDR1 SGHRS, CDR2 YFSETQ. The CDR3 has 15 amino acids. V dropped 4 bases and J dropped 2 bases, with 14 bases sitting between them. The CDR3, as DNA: TGCGCCAGCAGCCCGCCAGCGGATAACACAGATACGCAGTATTTT. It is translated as CASSPPADNTDTQYF.

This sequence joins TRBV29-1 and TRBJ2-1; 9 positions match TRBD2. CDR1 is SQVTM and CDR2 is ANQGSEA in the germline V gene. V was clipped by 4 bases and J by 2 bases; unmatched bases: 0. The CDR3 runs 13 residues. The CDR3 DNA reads TGCAGCGTTGGCGGGGGGGCCTACAATGAGCAGTTCTTC. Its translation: CSVGGGAYNEQFF.

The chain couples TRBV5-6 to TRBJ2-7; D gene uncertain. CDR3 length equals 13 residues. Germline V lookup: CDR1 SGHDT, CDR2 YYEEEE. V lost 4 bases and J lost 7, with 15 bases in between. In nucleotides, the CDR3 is TGTGCCAGCAGCCCACCCGCCGGGCATGAGCAGTACTTC. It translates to CASSPPAGHEQYF. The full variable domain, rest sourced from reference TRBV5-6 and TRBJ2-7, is DAGVTQSPTHLIKTRGQQVTLRCSPKSGHDTVSWYQQALGQGPQFIFQYYEEEERQRGNFPDRFSGHQFPNYSSELNVNALLLGDSALYLCASSPPAGHEQYFGPGTRLTVT.

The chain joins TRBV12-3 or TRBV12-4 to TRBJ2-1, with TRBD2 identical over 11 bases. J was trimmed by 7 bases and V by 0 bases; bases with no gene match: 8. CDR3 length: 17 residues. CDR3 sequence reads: CASSLAGLAGSDNEQFF. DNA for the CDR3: TGTGCCAGCAGTTTAGCAGGACTAGCGGGTTCCGATAATGAGCAGTTCTTC.

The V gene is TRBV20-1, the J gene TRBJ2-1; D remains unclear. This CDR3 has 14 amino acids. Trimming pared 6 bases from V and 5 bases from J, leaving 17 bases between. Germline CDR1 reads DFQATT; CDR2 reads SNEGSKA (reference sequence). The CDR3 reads CSAISGLAHNEQFF. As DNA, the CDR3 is TGCAGTGCCATTTCAGGCCTTGCCCACAATGAGCAGTTCTTC.

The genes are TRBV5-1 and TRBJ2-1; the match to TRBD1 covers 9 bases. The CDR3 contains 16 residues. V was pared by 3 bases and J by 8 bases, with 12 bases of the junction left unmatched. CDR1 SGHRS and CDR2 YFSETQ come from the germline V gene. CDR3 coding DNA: TGCGCCAGCAGCTGGAGGTTGGGGACAGGGAGGGATGAGCAGTTCTTC. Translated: CASSWRLGTGRDEQFF.